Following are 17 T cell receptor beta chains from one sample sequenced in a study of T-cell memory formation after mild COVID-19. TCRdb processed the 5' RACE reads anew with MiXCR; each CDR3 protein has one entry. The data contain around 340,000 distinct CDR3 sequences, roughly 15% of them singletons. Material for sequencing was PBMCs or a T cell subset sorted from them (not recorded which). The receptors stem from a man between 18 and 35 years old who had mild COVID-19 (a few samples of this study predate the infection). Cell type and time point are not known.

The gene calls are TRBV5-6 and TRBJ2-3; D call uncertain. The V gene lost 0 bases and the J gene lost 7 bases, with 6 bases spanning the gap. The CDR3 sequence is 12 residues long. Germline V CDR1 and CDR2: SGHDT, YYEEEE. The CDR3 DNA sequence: TGTGCCAGCAGCTTGGCGCTAAATACGCAGTATTTT. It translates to CASSLALNTQYF. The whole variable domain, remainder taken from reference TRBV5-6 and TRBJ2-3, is DAGVTQSPTHLIKTRGQQVTLRCSPKSGHDTVSWYQQALGQGPQFIFQYYEEEERQRGNFPDRFSGHQFPNYSSELNVNALLLGDSALYLCASSLALNTQYFGPGTRLTVL.

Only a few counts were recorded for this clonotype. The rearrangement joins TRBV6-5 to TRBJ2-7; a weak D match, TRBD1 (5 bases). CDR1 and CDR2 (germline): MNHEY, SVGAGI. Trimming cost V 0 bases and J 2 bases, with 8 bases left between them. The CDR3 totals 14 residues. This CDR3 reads CASSYSQGPYEQYV. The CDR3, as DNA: TGTGCCAGCAGTTACTCGCAGGGCCCCTACGAGCAGTACGTC.

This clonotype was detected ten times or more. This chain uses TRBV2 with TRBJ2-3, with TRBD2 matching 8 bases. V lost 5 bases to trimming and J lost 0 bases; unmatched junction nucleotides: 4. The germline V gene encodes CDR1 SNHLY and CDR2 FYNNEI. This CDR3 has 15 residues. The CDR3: CASSIAGSSTDTQYF. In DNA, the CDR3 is TGTGCCAGCAGTATAGCGGGGAGCAGCACAGATACGCAGTATTTT.

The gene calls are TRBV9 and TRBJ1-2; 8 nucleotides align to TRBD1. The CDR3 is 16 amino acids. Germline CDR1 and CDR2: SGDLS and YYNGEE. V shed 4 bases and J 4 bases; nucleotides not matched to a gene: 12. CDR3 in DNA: TGTGCCAGCAGCTCAGGGACAGGTTCTTTCACCTATGGCTACACCTTC. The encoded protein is CASSSGTGSFTYGYTF.

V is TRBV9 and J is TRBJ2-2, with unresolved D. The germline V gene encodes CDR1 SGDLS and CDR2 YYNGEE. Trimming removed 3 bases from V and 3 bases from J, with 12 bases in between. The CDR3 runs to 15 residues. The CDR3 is CASSADAAYTGELFF. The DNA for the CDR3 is TGTGCCAGCAGCGCGGACGCCGCCTACACCGGGGAGCTGTTTTTT.

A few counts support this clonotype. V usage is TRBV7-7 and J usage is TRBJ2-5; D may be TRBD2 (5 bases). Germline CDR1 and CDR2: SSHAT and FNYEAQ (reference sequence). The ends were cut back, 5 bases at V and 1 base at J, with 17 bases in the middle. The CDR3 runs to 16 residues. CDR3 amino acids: CASSRRPGGFQETQYF. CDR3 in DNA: TGTGCCAGCAGCCGGAGGCCAGGAGGATTCCAAGAGACCCAGTACTTC.

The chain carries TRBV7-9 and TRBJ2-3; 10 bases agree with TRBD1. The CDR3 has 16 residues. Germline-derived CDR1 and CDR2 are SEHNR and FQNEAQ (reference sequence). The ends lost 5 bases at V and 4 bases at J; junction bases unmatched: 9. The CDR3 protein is CASSTDRGQKADTQYF. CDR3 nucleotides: TGTGCCAGCAGCACAGACAGGGGGCAAAAGGCAGATACGCAGTATTTT. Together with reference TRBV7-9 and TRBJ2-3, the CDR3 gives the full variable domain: DTGVSQNPRHKITKRGQNVTFRCDPISEHNRLYWYRQTLGQGPEFLTYFQNEAQLEKSRLLSDRFSAERPKGSFSTLEIQRTEQGDSAMYLCASSTDRGQKADTQYFGPGTRLTVL.

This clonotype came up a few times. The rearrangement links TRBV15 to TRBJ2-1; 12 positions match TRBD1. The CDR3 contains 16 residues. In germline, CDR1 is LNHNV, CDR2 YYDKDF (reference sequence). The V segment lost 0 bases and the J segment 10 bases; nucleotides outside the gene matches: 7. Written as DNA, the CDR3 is TGTGCCACCAGCAGAGAGCGGGGACAGGGGGCGGGCGAGCAGTTCTTC. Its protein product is CATSRERGQGAGEQFF.

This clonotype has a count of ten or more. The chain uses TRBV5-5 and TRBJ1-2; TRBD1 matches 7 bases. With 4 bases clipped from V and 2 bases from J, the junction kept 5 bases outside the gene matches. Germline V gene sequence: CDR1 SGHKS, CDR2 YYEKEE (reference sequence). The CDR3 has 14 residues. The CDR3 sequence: CASSPGDSNYGYTF. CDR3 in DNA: TGTGCCAGCAGCCCGGGGGACAGCAACTATGGCTACACCTTC.

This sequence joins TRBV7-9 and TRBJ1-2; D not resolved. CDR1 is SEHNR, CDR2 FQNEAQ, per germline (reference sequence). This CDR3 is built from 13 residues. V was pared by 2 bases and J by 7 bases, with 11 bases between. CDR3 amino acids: CASSLPHGSGYTF. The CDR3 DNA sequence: TGTGCCAGCAGCTTACCACACGGGTCTGGCTACACCTTC.

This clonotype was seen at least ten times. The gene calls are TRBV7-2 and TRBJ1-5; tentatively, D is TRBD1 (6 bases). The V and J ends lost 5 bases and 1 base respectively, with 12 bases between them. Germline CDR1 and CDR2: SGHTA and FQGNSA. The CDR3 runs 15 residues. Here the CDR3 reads CASSLQGLSNQPQHF. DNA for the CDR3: TGTGCCAGCAGCCTACAGGGTTTGAGCAATCAGCCCCAGCATTTT.

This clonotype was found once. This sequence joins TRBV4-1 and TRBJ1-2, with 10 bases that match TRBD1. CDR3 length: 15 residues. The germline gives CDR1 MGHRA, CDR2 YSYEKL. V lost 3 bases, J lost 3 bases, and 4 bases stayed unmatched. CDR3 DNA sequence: TGCGCCAGCAGCCACCCGGGACAGGGGTACTATGGCTACACCTTC. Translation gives CASSHPGQGYYGYTF.

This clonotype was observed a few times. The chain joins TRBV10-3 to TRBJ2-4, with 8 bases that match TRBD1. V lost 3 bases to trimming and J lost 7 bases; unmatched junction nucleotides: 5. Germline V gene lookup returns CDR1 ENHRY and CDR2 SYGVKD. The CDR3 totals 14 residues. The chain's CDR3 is CAISDNRGSNIQYF. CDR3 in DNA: TGTGCCATCAGTGATAACAGGGGGTCCAACATTCAGTACTTC.

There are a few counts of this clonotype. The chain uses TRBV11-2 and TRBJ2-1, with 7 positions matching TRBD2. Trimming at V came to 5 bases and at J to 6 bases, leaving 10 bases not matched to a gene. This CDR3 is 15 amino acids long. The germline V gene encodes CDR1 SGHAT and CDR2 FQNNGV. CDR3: CASSRLGLQSNEQFF. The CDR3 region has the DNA TGTGCCAGCAGCCGCCTGGGACTACAATCCAATGAGCAGTTCTTC.

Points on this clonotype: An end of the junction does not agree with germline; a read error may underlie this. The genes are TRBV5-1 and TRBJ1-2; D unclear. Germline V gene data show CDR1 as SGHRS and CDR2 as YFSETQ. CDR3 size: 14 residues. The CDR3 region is CASSLGLGNYGYTF. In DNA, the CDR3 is TGTGCCAGCAGCTTAGGGCTAGGGAACTATGGCTACACCTTC.

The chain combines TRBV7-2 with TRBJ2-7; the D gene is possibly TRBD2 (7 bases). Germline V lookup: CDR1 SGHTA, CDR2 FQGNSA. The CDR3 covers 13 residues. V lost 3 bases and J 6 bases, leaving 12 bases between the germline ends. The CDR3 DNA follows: TGTGCCAGCAGCTTGGGGGGGCCCTTCGAGCAGTACGTC. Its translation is CASSLGGPFEQYV.

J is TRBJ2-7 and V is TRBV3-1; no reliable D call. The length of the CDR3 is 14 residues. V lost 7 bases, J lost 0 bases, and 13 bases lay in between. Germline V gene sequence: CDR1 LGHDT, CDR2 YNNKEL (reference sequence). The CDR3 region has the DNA TGTGCCAGCACCTCAAGGACCACCTCCTACGAGCAGTACTTC. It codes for CASTSRTTSYEQYF.